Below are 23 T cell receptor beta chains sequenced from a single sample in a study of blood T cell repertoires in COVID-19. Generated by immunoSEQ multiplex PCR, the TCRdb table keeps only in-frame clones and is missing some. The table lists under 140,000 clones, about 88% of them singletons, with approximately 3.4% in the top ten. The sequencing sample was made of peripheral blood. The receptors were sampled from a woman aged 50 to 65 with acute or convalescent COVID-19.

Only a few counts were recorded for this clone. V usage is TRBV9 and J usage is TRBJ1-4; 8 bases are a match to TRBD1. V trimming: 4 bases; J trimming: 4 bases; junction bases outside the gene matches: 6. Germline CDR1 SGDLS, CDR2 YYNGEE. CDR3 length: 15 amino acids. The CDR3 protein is CASSSQGAVNEKLFF. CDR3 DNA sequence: TGTGCCAGCAGCTCCCAGGGGGCAGTTAATGAAAAACTGTTTTTT.

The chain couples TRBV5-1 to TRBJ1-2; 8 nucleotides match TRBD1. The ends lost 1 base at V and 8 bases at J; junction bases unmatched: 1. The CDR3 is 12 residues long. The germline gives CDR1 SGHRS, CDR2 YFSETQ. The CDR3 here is CASSLTGGGYTF. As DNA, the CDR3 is TGCGCCAGCAGCTTGACAGGGGGAGGCTACACCTTC.

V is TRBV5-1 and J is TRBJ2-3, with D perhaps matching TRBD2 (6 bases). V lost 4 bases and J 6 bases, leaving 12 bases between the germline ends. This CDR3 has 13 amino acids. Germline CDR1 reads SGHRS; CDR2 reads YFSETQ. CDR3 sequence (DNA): TGCGCCAGCAGCCCCGGGACTGTGGATACGCAGTATTTT. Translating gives CASSPGTVDTQYF.

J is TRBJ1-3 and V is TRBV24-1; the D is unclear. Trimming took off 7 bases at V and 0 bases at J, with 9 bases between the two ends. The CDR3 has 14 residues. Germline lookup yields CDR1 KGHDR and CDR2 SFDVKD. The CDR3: CATRPSGSGNTIYF. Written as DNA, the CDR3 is TGTGCCACCAGACCCAGCGGCTCTGGAAACACCATATATTTT.

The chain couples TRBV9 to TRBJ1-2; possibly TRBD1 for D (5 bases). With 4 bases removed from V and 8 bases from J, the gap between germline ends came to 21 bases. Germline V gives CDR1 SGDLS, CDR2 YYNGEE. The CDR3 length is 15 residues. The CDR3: CASSNPVDRSRGYTF. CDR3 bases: TGTGCCAGCAGCAATCCAGTCGACAGATCAAGGGGCTACACCTTC.

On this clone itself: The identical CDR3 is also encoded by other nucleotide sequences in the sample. CDR3 DNA sequence: TGTGCCAGCAGCACGCGGACTAGCGGGACCTACGAGCAGTACTTC. This encodes CASSTRTSGTYEQYF. The chain has TRBV7-2 and TRBJ2-7; TRBD2 aligns across 12 bases. This CDR3 is 15 amino acids long. V shed 5 bases and J 2 bases; nucleotides not matched to a gene: 4. The germline CDR1 and CDR2 sequences are SGHTA and FQGNSA.

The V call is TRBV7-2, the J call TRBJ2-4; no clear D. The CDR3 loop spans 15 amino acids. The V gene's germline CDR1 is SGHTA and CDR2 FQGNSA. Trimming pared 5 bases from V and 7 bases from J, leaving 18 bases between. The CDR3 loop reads CASSPTRGVANIQYF. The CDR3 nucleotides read TGTGCCAGCAGCCCAACCCGTGGAGTCGCTAACATTCAGTACTTC.

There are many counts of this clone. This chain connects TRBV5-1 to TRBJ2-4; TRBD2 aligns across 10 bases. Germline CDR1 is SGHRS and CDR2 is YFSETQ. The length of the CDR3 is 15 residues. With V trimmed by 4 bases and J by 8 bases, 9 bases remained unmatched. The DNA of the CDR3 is TGCGCCAGCAGCGCCCTAGCGGGAGCGAATGACATTCAGTACTTC. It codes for CASSALAGANDIQYF.

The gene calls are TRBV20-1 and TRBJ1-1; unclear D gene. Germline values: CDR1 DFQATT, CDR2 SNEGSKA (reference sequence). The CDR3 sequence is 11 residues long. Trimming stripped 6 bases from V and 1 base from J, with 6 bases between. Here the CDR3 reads CSAFWNTEAFF. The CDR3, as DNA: TGCAGTGCCTTTTGGAACACTGAAGCTTTCTTT.

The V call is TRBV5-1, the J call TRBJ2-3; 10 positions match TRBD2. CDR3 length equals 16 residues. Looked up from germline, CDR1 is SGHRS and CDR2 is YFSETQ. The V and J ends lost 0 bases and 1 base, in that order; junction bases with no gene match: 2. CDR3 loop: CASSLVAGGRTDTQYF. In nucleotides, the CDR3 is TGCGCCAGCAGCTTGGTAGCGGGAGGACGCACAGATACGCAGTATTTT.

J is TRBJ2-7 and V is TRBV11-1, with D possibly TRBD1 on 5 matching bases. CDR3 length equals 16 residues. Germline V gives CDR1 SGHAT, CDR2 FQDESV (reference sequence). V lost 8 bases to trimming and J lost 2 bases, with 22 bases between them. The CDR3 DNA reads TGTGCCAGCGGCCCTCAATGGGGCGCCATTCCCTACGAGCAGTACTTC. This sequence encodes CASGPQWGAIPYEQYF.

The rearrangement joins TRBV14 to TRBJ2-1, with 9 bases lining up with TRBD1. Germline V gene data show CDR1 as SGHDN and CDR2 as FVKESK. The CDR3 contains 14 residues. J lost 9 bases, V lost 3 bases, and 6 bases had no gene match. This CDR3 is CASSQNRGQGEQFF. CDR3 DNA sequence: TGTGCCAGCAGCCAGAACAGGGGGCAAGGTGAGCAGTTCTTC.

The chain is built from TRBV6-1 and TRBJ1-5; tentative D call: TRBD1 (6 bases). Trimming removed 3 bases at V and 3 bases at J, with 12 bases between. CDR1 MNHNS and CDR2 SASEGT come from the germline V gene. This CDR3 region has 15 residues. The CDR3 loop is CASSEKQGINQPQHF. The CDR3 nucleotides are TGTGCCAGCAGTGAGAAACAGGGAATCAATCAGCCCCAGCATTTT.

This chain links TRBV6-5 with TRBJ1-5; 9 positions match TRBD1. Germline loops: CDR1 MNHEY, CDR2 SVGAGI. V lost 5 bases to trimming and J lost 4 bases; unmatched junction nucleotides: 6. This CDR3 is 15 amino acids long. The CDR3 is CASSPGTGTNQPQHF. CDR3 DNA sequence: TGTGCCAGCAGTCCTGGGACAGGGACAAATCAGCCCCAGCATTTT.

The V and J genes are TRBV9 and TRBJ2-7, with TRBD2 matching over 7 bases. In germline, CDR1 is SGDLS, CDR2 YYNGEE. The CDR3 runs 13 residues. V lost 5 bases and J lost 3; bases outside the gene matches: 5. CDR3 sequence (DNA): TGTGCCAGCAGTCGGGGGAGGGACTACGAGCAGTACTTC. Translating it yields CASSRGRDYEQYF.

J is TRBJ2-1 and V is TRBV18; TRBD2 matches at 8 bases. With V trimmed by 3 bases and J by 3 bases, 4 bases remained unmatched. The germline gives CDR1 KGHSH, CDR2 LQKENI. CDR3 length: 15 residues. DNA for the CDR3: TGTGCCAGCTCACCTGGCGCGGGAGGCTACAATGAGCAGTTCTTC. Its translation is CASSPGAGGYNEQFF.

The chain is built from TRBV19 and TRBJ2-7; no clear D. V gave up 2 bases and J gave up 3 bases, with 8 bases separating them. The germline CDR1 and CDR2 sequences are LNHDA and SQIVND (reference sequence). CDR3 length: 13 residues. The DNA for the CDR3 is TGTGCCAGTAGTATATCTTTAAACTACGAGCAGTACTTC. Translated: CASSISLNYEQYF.

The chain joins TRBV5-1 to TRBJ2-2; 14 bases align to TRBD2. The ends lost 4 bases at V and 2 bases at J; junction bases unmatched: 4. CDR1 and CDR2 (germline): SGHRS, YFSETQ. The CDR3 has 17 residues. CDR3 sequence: CASSRTSGRSNTGELFF. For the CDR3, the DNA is TGCGCCAGCAGCCGGACTAGCGGGAGGTCAAACACCGGGGAGCTGTTTTTT.

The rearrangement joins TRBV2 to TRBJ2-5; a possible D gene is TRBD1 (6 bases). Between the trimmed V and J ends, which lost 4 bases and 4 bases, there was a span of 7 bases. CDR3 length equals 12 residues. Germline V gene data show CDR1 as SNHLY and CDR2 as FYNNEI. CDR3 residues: CASSAQGETQYF. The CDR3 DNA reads TGTGCCAGCAGTGCACAGGGAGAGACCCAGTACTTC.

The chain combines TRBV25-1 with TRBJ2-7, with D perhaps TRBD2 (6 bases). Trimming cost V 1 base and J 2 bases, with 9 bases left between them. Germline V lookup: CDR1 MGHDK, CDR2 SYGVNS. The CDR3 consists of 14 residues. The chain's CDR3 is CASSESGGPYEQYF. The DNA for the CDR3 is TGTGCCAGCAGTGAATCCGGGGGACCCTACGAGCAGTACTTC.

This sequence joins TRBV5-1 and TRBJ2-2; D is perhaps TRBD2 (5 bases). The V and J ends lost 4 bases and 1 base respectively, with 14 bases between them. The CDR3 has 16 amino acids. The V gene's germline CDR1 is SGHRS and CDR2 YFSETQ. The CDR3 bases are TGCGCCAGCAGCCTCTCTAGCACTAGGAACACCGGGGAGCTGTTTTTT. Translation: CASSLSSTRNTGELFF.

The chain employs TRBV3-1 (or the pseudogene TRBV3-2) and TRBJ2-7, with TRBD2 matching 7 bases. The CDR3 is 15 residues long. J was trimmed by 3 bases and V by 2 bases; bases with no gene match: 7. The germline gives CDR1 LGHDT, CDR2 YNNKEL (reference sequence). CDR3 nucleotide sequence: TGTGCCAGCAGCCAAAGGTATGGGGGGGGCTACGAGCAGTACTTC. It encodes CASSQRYGGGYEQYF.

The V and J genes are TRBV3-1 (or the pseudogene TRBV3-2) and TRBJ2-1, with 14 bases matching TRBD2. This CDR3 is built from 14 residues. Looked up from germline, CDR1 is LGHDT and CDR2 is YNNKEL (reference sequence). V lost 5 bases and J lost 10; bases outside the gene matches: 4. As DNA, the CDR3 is TGTGCCAGCAGCTTCGGACTAGCGGGAGGAGAGCAGTTCTTC. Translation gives CASSFGLAGGEQFF.